One and the same sample provided the 12 T cell receptor beta chains below, sequenced in a study of cytomegalovirus exposure and HLA in healthy donors. 13 Jbeta primers and 60 Vbeta primers were used for the PCR. Sequencing was performed with immunoSEQ multiplex PCR; in TCRdb, only in-frame clones are kept and a portion is missing. The table includes roughly 100,000 clones, 65% to 80% detected once. Sequenced material: PBMCs. These receptors came from a female donor in good health and CMV-seropositive.

This chain uses TRBV5-1 with TRBJ2-7; 9 bases map to TRBD1. V was clipped by 3 bases and J by 6 bases; unmatched bases: 7. The CDR3 totals 14 residues. Germline loops: CDR1 SGHRS, CDR2 YFSETQ. CDR3 nucleotide sequence: TGCGCCAGCAGCTCACAGGGGGCCCGGGGCGAGCAGTACTTC. This encodes CASSSQGARGEQYF.

There are a few counts of this clone. The chain is built from TRBV5-8 and TRBJ2-5; tentative D call: TRBD1 (5 bases). The germline CDR1 and CDR2 sequences are SGHTS and YDEGEE. With 2 bases removed from V and 2 bases from J, the gap between germline ends came to 10 bases. The CDR3 is 14 amino acids. CDR3 coding DNA: TGTGCCAGCAGCTTATCGCAGGGACAAGAGACCCAGTACTTC. It codes for CASSLSQGQETQYF.

This clone was detected only once. The V and J genes are TRBV5-6 and TRBJ1-2, with D tentatively TRBD1 (5 bases). The ends were cut back, 5 bases at V and 4 bases at J, with 24 bases in the middle. The CDR3 is 17 amino acids. Germline V gene data show CDR1 as SGHDT and CDR2 as YYEEEE. The CDR3 loop reads CASRLPEGTGDVYGYTF. CDR3 nucleotide sequence: TGTGCCAGCAGACTCCCGGAGGGTACGGGGGATGTCTATGGCTACACCTTC.

The rearrangement uses TRBV10-3 and TRBJ1-2, with a possible D match to TRBD1 (6 bases). Trimming shortened V by 8 bases and J by 4 bases, and 14 bases separated the two germline ends. This CDR3 has 13 amino acids. Germline V gene lookup returns CDR1 ENHRY and CDR2 SYGVKD. Here the CDR3 reads CAIGEPRGYGYTF. The CDR3 DNA reads as TGTGCCATCGGGGAGCCCAGGGGCTATGGCTACACCTTC.

The rearrangement uses TRBV7-3 and TRBJ2-3, with a possible D match to TRBD2 (5 bases). The CDR3 loop spans 12 amino acids. CDR1 SGHTA and CDR2 FQGTGA come from the germline V gene. The V end lost 5 bases, the J end lost 5 bases, and 8 bases lay between the germline ends. This chain's CDR3 is CASSPRGDTQYF. The CDR3 bases are TGTGCCAGCAGCCCCCGGGGAGATACGCAGTATTTT.

The V call is TRBV19, the J call TRBJ1-5, with D unclear. The germline V gene encodes CDR1 LNHDA and CDR2 SQIVND (reference sequence). The CDR3 runs 15 residues. Trimming cost V 8 bases and J 0 bases, with 14 bases left between them. CDR3: CASQTTADSNQPQHF. The DNA of the CDR3 is TGTGCCAGTCAAACCACAGCAGATAGCAATCAGCCCCAGCATTTT.

The chain joins TRBV5-6 to TRBJ2-3; a weak D match, TRBD2 (5 bases). Trimming stripped 2 bases from V and 4 bases from J, with 11 bases between. The CDR3 sequence is 14 residues long. Germline loops: CDR1 SGHDT, CDR2 YYEEEE. CDR3: CASSFPGLSDTQYF. CDR3 sequence (DNA): TGTGCCAGCAGCTTTCCAGGACTGTCAGATACGCAGTATTTT.

This clone was detected only a few times. This chain joins TRBV6-5 and TRBJ1-5; D might be TRBD1 (6 bases). CDR1 and CDR2 (germline): MNHEY, SVGAGI. This CDR3 spans 12 amino acids. The V and J ends lost 5 bases and 7 bases respectively, with 9 bases between them. The CDR3 coding sequence is TGTGCCAGCAGTAGGGGGTCGCAGCCCCAGCATTTT. It encodes CASSRGSQPQHF.

The rearrangement links TRBV27 to TRBJ2-1, with 8 bases matching TRBD2. Germline V gene sequence: CDR1 MNHEY, CDR2 SMNVEV (reference sequence). The CDR3 runs to 16 residues. V was pared by 3 bases and J by 7 bases, with 11 bases of the junction left unmatched. The CDR3 DNA reads as TGTGCCAGCAGTTTGTCCCCCAGCGGGAGATGGAATGAGCAGTTCTTC. Translated, it gives CASSLSPSGRWNEQFF.

The rearrangement uses TRBV7-2 and TRBJ1-5; D is possibly TRBD1 (6 bases). V dropped 4 bases and J dropped 0 bases, with 16 bases sitting between them. Germline values: CDR1 SGHTA, CDR2 FQGNSA. CDR3 length: 17 amino acids. The CDR3 loop is CASSSGGPLISNQPQHF. CDR3 nucleotides: TGTGCCAGCAGCTCGGGGGGCCCACTGATTAGCAATCAGCCCCAGCATTTT.

The sample holds a few counts of this clone. The V and J genes are TRBV6-5 and TRBJ1-1; tentative D call: TRBD1 (5 bases). Trimming left V 6 bases short and J 3 bases short, with 11 bases between. The CDR3 contains 13 residues. Germline V CDR1 and CDR2: MNHEY, SVGAGI. CDR3 in amino acids: CASRIGGYTEAFF. CDR3 in DNA: TGTGCCAGCAGGATTGGGGGGTACACTGAAGCTTTCTTT.

The rearrangement links TRBV5-5 to TRBJ1-4; D gene unclear. V was cut by 7 bases and J by 5 bases, with 15 bases left in between. The CDR3 contains 14 residues. Germline CDR1 reads SGHKS; CDR2 reads YYEKEE (reference sequence). CDR3 sequence reads: CASSVGKVNEKLFF. As DNA, the CDR3 is TGTGCCAGCTCAGTCGGGAAGGTGAATGAAAAACTGTTTTTT.